The TCR beta chain under discussion was sequenced for a study of T cell responses to AZD1222 COVID-19 vaccine. Comments on this clone: Its specificity is not known.

Clones were read by immunoSEQ multiplex PCR, and TCRdb kept only the in-frame ones, dropping some. Found here are 130,000 or so clones, roughly 90% of them singletons; the top ten hold about 6%. Per germline, CDR1 ENHRY and CDR2 SYGVKD. V gave up 1 base and J gave up 8 bases, with 17 bases separating them. CDR3 size: 16 residues. Whole-study findings and limits: Only after the peak T cell response were repertoires sampled. Donors in the cohort were predominantly white British and more often female, and clonal diversity was possibly underestimated. Epitopes outside B.1.351 and B.1.1.7 mutated regions reportedly drew nearly half of spike TCRs. Spike-spanning, vaccine-associated CD4 TCRs were dominant at 160-218 and 743-854.

The sequences come from peripheral blood, collected 28 days after the second AZD1222 dose. V gene TRBV10-3 combines with J gene TRBJ2-2, with no clear D. This receptor was identified in an adult who received the AZD1222 COVID-19 vaccine. The CDR3 DNA is TGTGCCATCAGTGAGTTACCGCCCTCGTTAGCAGGGGAGCTGTTTTTT. Its translation: CAISELPPSLAGELFF.